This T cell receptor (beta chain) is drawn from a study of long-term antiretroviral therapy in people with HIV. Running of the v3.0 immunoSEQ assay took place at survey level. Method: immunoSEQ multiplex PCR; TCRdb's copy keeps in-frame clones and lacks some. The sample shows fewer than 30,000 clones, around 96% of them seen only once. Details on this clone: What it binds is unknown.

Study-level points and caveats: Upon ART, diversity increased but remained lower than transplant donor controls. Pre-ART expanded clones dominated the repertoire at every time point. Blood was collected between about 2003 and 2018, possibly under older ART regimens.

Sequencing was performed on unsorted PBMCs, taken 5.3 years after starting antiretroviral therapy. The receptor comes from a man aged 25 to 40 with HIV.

The CDR3 loop reads CASSPGTGGFDGYTF. In DNA, the CDR3 is TGTGCCAGCAGTCCCGGGACAGGGGGCTTCGATGGCTACACCTTC. This chain connects TRBV7-3 to TRBJ1-2; 12 bases are a match to TRBD1. V gave up 6 bases and J gave up 6 bases; unmatched junction bases: 8. This CDR3 has 15 amino acids. Germline V gene lookup returns CDR1 SGHTA and CDR2 FQGTGA.